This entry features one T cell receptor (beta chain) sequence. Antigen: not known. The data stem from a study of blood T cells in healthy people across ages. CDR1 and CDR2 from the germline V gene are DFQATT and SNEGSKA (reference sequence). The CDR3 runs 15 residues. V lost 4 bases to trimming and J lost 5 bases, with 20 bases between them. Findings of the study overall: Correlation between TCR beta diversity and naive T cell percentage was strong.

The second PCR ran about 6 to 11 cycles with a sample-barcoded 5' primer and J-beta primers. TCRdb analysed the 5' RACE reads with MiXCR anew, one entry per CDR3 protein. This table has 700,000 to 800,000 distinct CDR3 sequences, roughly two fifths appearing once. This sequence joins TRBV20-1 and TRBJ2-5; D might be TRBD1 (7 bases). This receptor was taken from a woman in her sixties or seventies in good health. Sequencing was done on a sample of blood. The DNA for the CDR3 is TGCAGTGCTATAGAAGGGGGCGCGGGAAAGGAGACCCAGTACTTC. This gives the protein CSAIEGGAGKETQYF.